Following are 16 T cell receptor beta chains from one sample sequenced in a study of OX40 agonist ivuxolimab in advanced cancers. Data came from immunoSEQ multiplex PCR; TCRdb stores just in-frame clones and leaves some out. The table has roughly 58,000 clones, around 90% seen once. The sequenced sample was CD4+ or CD8+ T cells sorted from blood, obtained in a trial of the OX40 agonist ivuxolimab. These receptors were collected from an adult with an advanced solid tumor such as melanoma, head and neck, liver or kidney cancer.

The rearrangement links TRBV20-1 to TRBJ1-2; no definite D call. Germline V lookup: CDR1 DFQATT, CDR2 SNEGSKA (reference sequence). The CDR3 extends over 10 amino acids. Trimming stripped 3 bases from V and 6 bases from J, with 5 bases between. This chain's CDR3 is CSASGDGYTF. DNA for the CDR3: TGCAGTGCTAGTGGGGATGGCTACACCTTC.

V usage is TRBV7-9 and J usage is TRBJ2-5; TRBD1 agrees at 7 bases. The DNA matches TRBJ2-7 better at its end, which makes the J call doubtful. Looked up from germline, CDR1 is SEHNR and CDR2 is FQNEAQ (reference sequence). The CDR3 extends over 16 amino acids. This chain's CDR3 is CASSLYGGQPSYEQYF. The CDR3 region has the DNA TGTGCCAGCAGCTTGTATGGGGGACAGCCGAGCTACGAGCAGTACTTC.

The V and J genes are TRBV10-3 and TRBJ2-5; 12 bases match TRBD2. The V segment lost 6 bases and the J segment 2 bases; nucleotides outside the gene matches: 4. Germline lookup yields CDR1 ENHRY and CDR2 SYGVKD. This CDR3 region has 15 residues. CDR3 sequence (DNA): TGTGCCATCAGCCCTAGCGGGGGGGGGCAAGAGACCCAGTACTTC. Protein: CAISPSGGGQETQYF.

This chain connects TRBV19 to TRBJ1-2; D call uncertain. CDR1 and CDR2 (germline): LNHDA, SQIVND (reference sequence). V was clipped by 6 bases and J by 2 bases, with 10 bases between them. The CDR3 length is 13 residues. CDR3 sequence (DNA): TGTGCCAGTAGCCTAGACGTCAACTATGGCTACACCTTC. It specifies CASSLDVNYGYTF.

The chain has TRBV28 and TRBJ2-2; 7 nucleotides align to TRBD1. Germline trimming cut 7 bases from V and 5 bases from J; bases unmatched to any gene: 10. The CDR3 spans 15 residues. CDR1 and CDR2 (germline): MDHEN, SYDVKM. The CDR3 DNA reads as TGTGCCAGCACTGCGCCGACAGGGTGGACCGGGGAGCTGTTTTTT. Amino acid sequence: CASTAPTGWTGELFF. Full variable domain (remainder filled in from reference TRBV28 and TRBJ2-2): DVKVTQSSRYLVKRTGEKVFLECVQDMDHENMFWYRQDPGLGLRLIYFSYDVKMKEKGDIPEGYSVSREKKERFSLILESASTNQTSMYLCASTAPTGWTGELFFGEGSRLTVL.

V and J are TRBV9 and TRBJ1-5; D ambiguous. This CDR3 contains 15 residues. The ends were cut back, 2 bases at V and 4 bases at J, with 13 bases in the middle. The germline V gene encodes CDR1 SGDLS and CDR2 YYNGEE. Written as DNA, the CDR3 is TGTGCCAGCAGCGTTGGAAATACCGGTAATCAGCCCCAGCATTTT. Residues: CASSVGNTGNQPQHF. Full variable domain (missing parts from reference TRBV9 and TRBJ1-5): DSGVTQTPKHLITATGQRVTLRCSPRSGDLSVYWYQQSLDQGLQFLIQYYNGEERAKGNILERFSAQQFPDLHSELNLSSLELGDSALYFCASSVGNTGNQPQHFGDGTRLSIL.

The chain employs TRBV5-4 and TRBJ1-4, with 7 bases aligning to TRBD1. The CDR3 runs 16 residues. Germline V gene sequence: CDR1 SGHNT, CDR2 YYREEE (reference sequence). V trimming: 4 bases; J trimming: 0 bases; junction bases outside the gene matches: 6. The CDR3 bases are TGTGCCAGCAGCCCCGACAGGGTTGCAACTAATGAAAAACTGTTTTTT. Its translation: CASSPDRVATNEKLFF.

This clone was seen more than once but under ten times. The gene calls are TRBV7-2 and TRBJ1-1, with D tentatively TRBD1 (6 bases). The V and J ends lost 5 bases and 5 bases respectively, with 21 bases between them. The CDR3 totals 16 residues. The germline CDR1 and CDR2 sequences are SGHTA and FQGNSA. The CDR3 loop reads CASSPGGAGRGTEAFF. The DNA of the CDR3 is TGTGCCAGCAGCCCGGGGGGGGCAGGGAGAGGGACTGAAGCTTTCTTT. The complete variable domain, with remaining parts taken from reference TRBV7-2 and TRBJ1-1, reads GAGVSQSPSNKVTEKGKDVELRCDPISGHTALYWYRQSLGQGLEFLIYFQGNSAPDKSGLPSDRFSAERTGGSVSTLTIQRTQQEDSAVYLCASSPGGAGRGTEAFFGQGTRLTVV.

This clone qualifies as medium-sized. The chain uses TRBV28 and TRBJ1-4; no firm D call. The CDR3 is 15 residues long. Between the trimmed V and J ends, which lost 3 bases and 3 bases, there was a span of 11 bases. Germline V gives CDR1 MDHEN, CDR2 SYDVKM. CDR3 loop: CASSFPEPSNEKLFF. In DNA, the CDR3 is TGTGCCAGCAGTTTTCCAGAGCCATCTAATGAAAAACTGTTTTTT.

The chain uses TRBV27 and TRBJ1-5, with a weak D call TRBD1 (5 bases). The CDR3 contains 16 residues. Germline V gene lookup returns CDR1 MNHEY and CDR2 SMNVEV (reference sequence). V dropped 4 bases and J dropped 4 bases, with 17 bases sitting between them. Here the CDR3 reads CASSSGPDTSNQPQHF. Written as DNA, the CDR3 is TGTGCCAGCAGTTCAGGACCGGACACTTCTAATCAGCCCCAGCATTTT.

The chain carries TRBV28 and TRBJ1-1, with D hard to call. The V end was cut by 3 bases, the J end by 6 bases, with 8 bases between. This CDR3 is 12 amino acids long. Looked up from germline, CDR1 is MDHEN and CDR2 is SYDVKM. DNA for the CDR3: TGTGCCAGCAGTTTTTTCGGGGCTGAAGCTTTCTTT. Its protein product is CASSFFGAEAFF.

The chain couples TRBV14 to TRBJ2-6; no definite D call. Between the trimmed V and J ends, which lost 2 bases and 0 bases, there was a span of 5 bases. CDR1 and CDR2 (germline): SGHDN, FVKESK. The CDR3 is 15 residues long. CDR3 amino acids: CASSQRLSGANVLTF. The DNA for the CDR3 is TGTGCCAGCAGCCAACGACTCTCTGGGGCCAACGTCCTGACTTTC.

The rearrangement uses TRBV2 and TRBJ2-3; D perhaps matches TRBD2 (6 bases). V lost 8 bases and J 0 bases, leaving 18 bases between the germline ends. The CDR3 runs 16 residues. Germline V CDR1 and CDR2: SNHLY, FYNNEI. In nucleotides, the CDR3 is TGTGCCAGCCCTGGAGGATCTAGCGCCAGCACAGATACGCAGTATTTT. It is translated as CASPGGSSASTDTQYF.

This clone was counted once. The CDR3 nucleotides are TGTGCCAGCAGCGTAGACCAGGGTCGAGCCGGGGAGCTGTTTTTT. Protein: CASSVDQGRAGELFF. The genes are TRBV9 and TRBJ2-2; perhaps TRBD1 as D (5 bases). Looked up from germline, CDR1 is SGDLS and CDR2 is YYNGEE. The CDR3 extends over 15 amino acids. V was trimmed by 0 bases and J by 6 bases, leaving 12 bases between them.

The chain carries TRBV5-1 and TRBJ2-2; perhaps TRBD2 as D (6 bases). Per germline, CDR1 SGHRS and CDR2 YFSETQ. CDR3 length equals 15 residues. V was cut by 0 bases and J by 5 bases, with 11 bases left in between. CDR3 DNA sequence: TGCGCCAGCAGCTTGGTACCAGGGAGGACCGGGGAGCTGTTTTTT. Residues: CASSLVPGRTGELFF.

The DNA for the CDR3 is TGTGCCAGCAGTGTGCGGACCGGGGAGACCCAGTACTTC. This codes for CASSVRTGETQYF. The rearrangement links TRBV2 to TRBJ2-5; no definite D call. From germline, CDR1 is SNHLY and CDR2 FYNNEI. V shed 4 bases and J shed 5 bases, with 11 bases lying between them. The CDR3 contains 13 residues.